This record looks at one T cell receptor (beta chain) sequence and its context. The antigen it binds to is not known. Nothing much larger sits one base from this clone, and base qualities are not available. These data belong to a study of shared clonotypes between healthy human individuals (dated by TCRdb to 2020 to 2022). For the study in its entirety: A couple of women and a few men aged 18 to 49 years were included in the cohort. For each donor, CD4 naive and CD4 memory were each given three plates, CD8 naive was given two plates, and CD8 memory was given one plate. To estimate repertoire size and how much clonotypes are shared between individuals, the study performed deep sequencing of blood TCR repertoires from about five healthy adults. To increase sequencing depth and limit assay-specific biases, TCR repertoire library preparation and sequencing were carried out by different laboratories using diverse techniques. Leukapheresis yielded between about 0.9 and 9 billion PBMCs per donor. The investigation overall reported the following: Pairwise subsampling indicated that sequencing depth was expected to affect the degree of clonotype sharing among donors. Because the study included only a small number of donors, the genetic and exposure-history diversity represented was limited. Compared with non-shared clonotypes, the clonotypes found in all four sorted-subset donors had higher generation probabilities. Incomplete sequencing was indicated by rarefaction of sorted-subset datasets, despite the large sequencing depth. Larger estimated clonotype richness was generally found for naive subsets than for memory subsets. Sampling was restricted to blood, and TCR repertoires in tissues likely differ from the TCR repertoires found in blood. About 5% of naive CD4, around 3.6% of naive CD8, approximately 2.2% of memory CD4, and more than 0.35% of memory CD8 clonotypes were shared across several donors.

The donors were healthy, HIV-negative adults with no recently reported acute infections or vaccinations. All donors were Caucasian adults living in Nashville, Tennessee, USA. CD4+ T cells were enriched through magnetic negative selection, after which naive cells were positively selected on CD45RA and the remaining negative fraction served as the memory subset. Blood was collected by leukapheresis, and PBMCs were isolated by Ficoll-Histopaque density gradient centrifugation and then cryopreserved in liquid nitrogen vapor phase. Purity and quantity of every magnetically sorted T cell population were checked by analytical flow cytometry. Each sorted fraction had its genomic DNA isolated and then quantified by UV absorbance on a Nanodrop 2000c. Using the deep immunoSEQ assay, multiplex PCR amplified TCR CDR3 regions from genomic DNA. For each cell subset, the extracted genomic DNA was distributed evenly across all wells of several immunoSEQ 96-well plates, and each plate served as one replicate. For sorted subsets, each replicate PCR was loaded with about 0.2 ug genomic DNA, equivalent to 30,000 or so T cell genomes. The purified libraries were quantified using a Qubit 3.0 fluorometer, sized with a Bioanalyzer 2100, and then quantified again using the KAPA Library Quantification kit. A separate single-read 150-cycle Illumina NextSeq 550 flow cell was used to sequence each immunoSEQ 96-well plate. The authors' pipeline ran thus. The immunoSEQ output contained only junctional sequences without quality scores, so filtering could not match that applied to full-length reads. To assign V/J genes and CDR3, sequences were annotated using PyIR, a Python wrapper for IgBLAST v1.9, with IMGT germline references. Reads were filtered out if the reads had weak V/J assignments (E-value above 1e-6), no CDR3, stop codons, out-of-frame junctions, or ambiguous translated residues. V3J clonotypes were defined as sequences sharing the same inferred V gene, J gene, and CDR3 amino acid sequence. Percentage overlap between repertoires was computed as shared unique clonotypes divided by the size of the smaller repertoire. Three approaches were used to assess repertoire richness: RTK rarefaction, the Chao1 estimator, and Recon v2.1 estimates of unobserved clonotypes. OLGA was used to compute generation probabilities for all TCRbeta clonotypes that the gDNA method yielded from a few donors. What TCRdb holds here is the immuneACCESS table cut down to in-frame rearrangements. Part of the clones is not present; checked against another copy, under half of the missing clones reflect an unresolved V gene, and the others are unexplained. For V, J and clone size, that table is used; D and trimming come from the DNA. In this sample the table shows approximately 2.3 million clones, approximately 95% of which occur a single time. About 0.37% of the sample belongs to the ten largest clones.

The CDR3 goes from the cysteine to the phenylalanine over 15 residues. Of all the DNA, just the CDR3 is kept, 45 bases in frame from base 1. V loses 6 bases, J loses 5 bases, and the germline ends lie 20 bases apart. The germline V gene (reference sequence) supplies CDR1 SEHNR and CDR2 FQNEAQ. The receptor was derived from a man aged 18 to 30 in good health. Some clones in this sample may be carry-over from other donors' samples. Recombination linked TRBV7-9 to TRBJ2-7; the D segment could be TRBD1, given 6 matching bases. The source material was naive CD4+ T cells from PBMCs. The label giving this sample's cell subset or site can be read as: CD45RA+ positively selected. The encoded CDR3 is CASSPVRGTMNEQYF. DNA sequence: TGTGCCAGCAGTCCGGTCAGGGGCACGATGAACGAGCAGTACTTC.